This TCR beta chain stems from a study of T cell changes during pregnancy in multiple sclerosis. Clones were sequenced by immunoSEQ multiplex PCR, and TCRdb holds only the in-frame ones, with some missing. The data hold tens of thousands of clones, with 75% to 95% observed a single time. The germline V gene has CDR1 SGHRS and CDR2 YFSETQ. There are 15 residues in the CDR3. The ends were cut back, 0 bases at V and 4 bases at J, with 11 bases in the middle. V usage is TRBV5-1 and J usage is TRBJ1-3; tentatively, D is TRBD1 (5 bases). This TCR was recovered from a female donor with multiple sclerosis, enrolled in a pregnancy study. The material was CD4+ T cells from peripheral blood mononuclear cells, obtained in the second trimester of pregnancy. The CDR3: CASSLVWGDGNTIYF. The CDR3 DNA follows: TGCGCCAGCAGCTTGGTCTGGGGGGACGGAAACACCATATATTTT.